One and the same sample provided the 25 T cell receptor beta chains below, sequenced in a study of T cell responses to AZD1222 COVID-19 vaccine (dated by TCRdb to the early 2020s). Read against the paper, the sample's time point label means: about 28 days (+/-7) after the second vaccine dose. The library came from the immunoSEQ multiplex PCR assay. TCRdb's version of the immuneACCESS table is confined to in-frame rearrangements and falls short of the full clone set. An unresolved V gene accounts for under half of the shortfall where checked; the remainder is of unknown origin. The sample table shows approximately 110,000 clones, and about 90% are seen once. The ten biggest clones cover about 2.5% of the sample. Material: peripheral blood, obtained 28 days after the second AZD1222 dose. The source of these receptors is an adult who received the AZD1222 COVID-19 vaccine.

The chain is built from TRBV6-1 and TRBJ1-6; D unresolved. The CDR3 length is 13 residues. Deletions cut 3 bases from V and 11 bases from J, with 11 bases between. From germline, CDR1 is MNHNS and CDR2 SASEGT. For the CDR3, the DNA is TGTGCCAGCAGTGAGTCAGTATACCCACCCCTCCACTTT. The encoded protein is CASSESVYPPLHF.

This clone has only one observation. V usage is TRBV15 and J usage is TRBJ1-5, with 11 positions matching TRBD1. Losses at the gene ends were 4 bases for V and 6 bases for J; bases not matched to a gene: 11. The CDR3 extends over 17 amino acids. CDR1 and CDR2 from the germline V gene are LNHNV and YYDKDF (reference sequence). Here the CDR3 reads CATSKRLGQGAGQPQHF. For the CDR3, the DNA is TGTGCCACCAGCAAAAGGCTCGGACAGGGGGCCGGTCAGCCCCAGCATTTT.

This chain joins TRBV27 and TRBJ2-7; 11 nucleotides agree with TRBD1. From germline, CDR1 is MNHEY and CDR2 SMNVEV (reference sequence). The CDR3 totals 15 residues. Trimming at V came to 9 bases and at J to 4 bases, leaving 11 bases not matched to a gene. Here the CDR3 reads CASRIGTGGFYEQYF. The CDR3 bases are TGTGCCAGTAGGATTGGGACAGGGGGATTTTACGAGCAGTACTTC.

V gene TRBV6-1 combines with J gene TRBJ1-1, with D hard to call. This CDR3 is 14 amino acids long. Germline V lookup: CDR1 MNHNS, CDR2 SASEGT. Deletions cut 1 base from V and 0 bases from J, with 6 bases between. The CDR3 reads CASSEVNMNTEAFF. The CDR3 DNA reads as TGTGCCAGCAGTGAAGTGAACATGAACACTGAAGCTTTCTTT.

This chain joins TRBV4-3 and TRBJ1-3; no clear D gene. V dropped 1 base and J dropped 0 bases, with 7 bases sitting between them. Germline lookup yields CDR1 LGHNA and CDR2 YSLEER. The CDR3 extends over 15 amino acids. The CDR3 reads CASSQVPLSGNTIYF. The CDR3 DNA is TGCGCCAGCAGCCAAGTTCCCCTCTCTGGAAACACCATATATTTT.

This sequence joins TRBV5-1 and TRBJ1-6; weak D call: TRBD1 (5 bases). There are 16 residues in the CDR3. V lost 1 base and J 6 bases, leaving 14 bases between the germline ends. The germline CDR1 and CDR2 sequences are SGHRS and YFSETQ. CDR3 amino acids: CASSLNARQSNSPLHF. The CDR3 DNA reads as TGCGCCAGCAGCTTGAACGCCAGACAGTCTAATTCACCCCTCCACTTT. The whole variable domain, remainder taken from reference TRBV5-1 and TRBJ1-6, is KAGVTQTPRYLIKTRGQQVTLSCSPISGHRSVSWYQQTPGQGLQFLFEYFSETQRNKGNFPGRFSGRQFSNSRSEMNVSTLELGDSALYLCASSLNARQSNSPLHFGNGTRLTVT.

V and J are TRBV9 and TRBJ2-3, with D perhaps TRBD1 (5 bases). The CDR3 consists of 15 residues. CDR1 is SGDLS, CDR2 YYNGEE, per germline. Trimming removed 1 base from V and 3 bases from J, with 12 bases in between. CDR3 sequence: CASSVLQVGTDTQYF. The CDR3 DNA reads as TGTGCCAGCAGCGTATTACAGGTCGGTACAGATACGCAGTATTTT.

The gene calls are TRBV28 and TRBJ2-1; 9 nucleotides align to TRBD2. CDR3 size: 14 residues. Germline V lookup: CDR1 MDHEN, CDR2 SYDVKM. With V trimmed by 8 bases and J by 1 base, 3 bases remained unmatched. This CDR3 reads CASFSGSSYNEQFF. The CDR3, as DNA: TGTGCCAGCTTTAGCGGGAGTTCCTACAATGAGCAGTTCTTC.

The DNA of the CDR3 is TGTGCCAGCAGTCCTGACGACGGGGAGCTGTTTTTT. It translates to CASSPDDGELFF. The chain employs TRBV2 and TRBJ2-2; D not certain. This CDR3 is 12 amino acids long. Trimming stripped 5 bases from V and 7 bases from J, with 8 bases between. The V gene's germline CDR1 is SNHLY and CDR2 FYNNEI.

V gene TRBV7-6 combines with J gene TRBJ2-2; D remains ambiguous. V lost 1 base to trimming and J lost 1 base, with 10 bases between them. CDR3 length: 16 amino acids. Germline CDR1 reads SGHVS; CDR2 reads FNYEAQ. The DNA for the CDR3 is TGTGCCAGCAGCTTAGGAGGTGGAAGGAACACCGGGGAGCTGTTTTTT. Translated: CASSLGGGRNTGELFF.

This chain connects TRBV6-5 to TRBJ1-4, with D perhaps matching TRBD1 (5 bases). V lost 4 bases to trimming and J lost 5 bases, with 11 bases between them. The CDR3 spans 14 residues. Looked up from germline, CDR1 is MNHEY and CDR2 is SVGAGI. CDR3 DNA sequence: TGTGCCAGCAGTTCTACAGGATTAAATGAAAAACTGTTTTTT. Its protein product is CASSSTGLNEKLFF.

The V and J genes are TRBV6-5 and TRBJ1-2; TRBD1 is a possible D gene (5 bases). With 6 bases removed from V and 4 bases from J, the gap between germline ends came to 15 bases. The germline V gene has CDR1 MNHEY and CDR2 SVGAGI. The CDR3 is made up of 14 amino acids. The CDR3 is CASSAKGESYGYTF. The CDR3 DNA sequence: TGTGCCAGCAGCGCCAAAGGGGAGTCCTATGGCTACACCTTC.

The gene calls are TRBV7-6 and TRBJ1-1; unclear D gene. Germline CDR1 reads SGHVS; CDR2 reads FNYEAQ. Trimming took off 1 base at V and 4 bases at J, with 16 bases between the two ends. This CDR3 is 16 amino acids long. CDR3 in amino acids: CASSLDRKFRSTEAFF. The CDR3 DNA sequence: TGTGCCAGCAGCTTAGATCGGAAGTTTAGGAGCACTGAAGCTTTCTTT.

The CDR3 coding sequence is TGTGCCACCAGCACCTCATCGAACAGAAATGAAAAACTGTTTTTT. Protein product: CATSTSSNRNEKLFF. J is TRBJ1-4 and V is TRBV15; D remains ambiguous. V lost 4 bases and J 5 bases, leaving 14 bases between the germline ends. CDR3 length: 15 residues. CDR1 and CDR2 from the germline V gene are LNHNV and YYDKDF (reference sequence).

The rearrangement joins TRBV12-3 or TRBV12-4 to TRBJ1-5; D is unresolved. V was trimmed by 3 bases and J by 1 base, leaving 4 bases between them. This CDR3 region has 13 residues. Here the CDR3 DNA reads TGTGCCAGCAGTTTGTGGAGCAATCAGCCCCAGCATTTT. Its protein product is CASSLWSNQPQHF.

The CDR3 is CSVEVGGATGYTF. CDR3 coding DNA: TGCAGCGTTGAAGTGGGGGGCGCAACTGGCTACACCTTC. V is TRBV29-1 and J is TRBJ1-2; D is possibly TRBD1 (6 bases). Between the trimmed V and J ends, which lost 1 base and 7 bases, there was a span of 13 bases. The CDR3 has 13 residues. Germline assignment: CDR1 SQVTM and CDR2 ANQGSEA.

The chain is built from TRBV5-4 and TRBJ2-2; 10 bases align to TRBD2. Germline loops: CDR1 SGHNT, CDR2 YYREEE (reference sequence). V trimming: 5 bases; J trimming: 6 bases; junction bases outside the gene matches: 7. CDR3 length equals 15 residues. The CDR3 bases are TGTGCCAGCAGGATATCAGGACTAGCGGCCGGGGAGCTGTTTTTT. The encoded protein is CASRISGLAAGELFF.

V usage is TRBV7-2 and J usage is TRBJ2-3, with D possibly TRBD2 on 6 matching bases. The CDR3 is made up of 16 amino acids. Trimming removed 4 bases at V and 1 base at J, with 15 bases between. The germline V gene encodes CDR1 SGHTA and CDR2 FQGNSA. CDR3 bases: TGTGCCAGCAGCTCTCAGGGACTGAGAGGCACAGATACGCAGTATTTT. Residues: CASSSQGLRGTDTQYF. Supplemented by reference TRBV7-2 and TRBJ2-3, the full variable domain reads GAGVSQSPSNKVTEKGKDVELRCDPISGHTALYWYRQSLGQGLEFLIYFQGNSAPDKSGLPSDRFSAERTGGSVSTLTIQRTQQEDSAVYLCASSSQGLRGTDTQYFGPGTRLTVL.

This chain links TRBV15 with TRBJ1-5; 7 bases are shared with TRBD1. With V trimmed by 0 bases and J by 5 bases, 10 bases remained unmatched. This CDR3 spans 17 amino acids. From germline, CDR1 is LNHNV and CDR2 YYDKDF (reference sequence). CDR3 coding DNA: TGTGCCACCAGCAGAGATCCGCGGACAGGCCGGCATCAGCCCCAGCATTTT. Translating gives CATSRDPRTGRHQPQHF.

This clone was counted a single time. This chain joins TRBV5-1 and TRBJ2-4; D is undetermined. The V end lost 1 base, the J end lost 5 bases, and 7 bases lay between the germline ends. The CDR3 covers 13 residues. Germline V CDR1 and CDR2: SGHRS, YFSETQ. CDR3 sequence reads: CASSLNGQNIQYF. The CDR3 bases are TGCGCCAGCAGCTTGAATGGGCAAAACATTCAGTACTTC.

The V gene is TRBV10-3, the J gene TRBJ1-1; possible D gene TRBD1, 6 bases. Trimming took 6 bases from V and 6 from J, leaving 14 bases between them. The CDR3 loop spans 13 amino acids. In germline, CDR1 is ENHRY, CDR2 SYGVKD. CDR3: CAISRGTIAEAFF. For the CDR3, the DNA is TGTGCCATCAGCAGGGGAACCATAGCTGAAGCTTTCTTT.

This rearrangement joins TRBV5-6 to TRBJ1-2; no reliable D call. CDR1 is SGHDT and CDR2 is YYEEEE in the germline V gene. There are 14 residues in the CDR3. With 2 bases removed from V and 1 base from J, the gap between germline ends came to 9 bases. CDR3 bases: TGTGCCAGCAGCTTAGCGGGCAGTAACTATGGCTACACCTTC. Translating it yields CASSLAGSNYGYTF. The variable domain in full, completed from reference TRBV5-6 and TRBJ1-2, reads DAGVTQSPTHLIKTRGQQVTLRCSPKSGHDTVSWYQQALGQGPQFIFQYYEEEERQRGNFPDRFSGHQFPNYSSELNVNALLLGDSALYLCASSLAGSNYGYTFGSGTRLTVV.

The chain links TRBV28 to TRBJ1-5, with 7 nucleotides matching TRBD1. The CDR3 is made up of 14 amino acids. J lost 4 bases, V lost 5 bases, and 5 bases had no gene match. Per germline, CDR1 MDHEN and CDR2 SYDVKM. The CDR3 DNA follows: TGTGCCAGCAGTCCAGGGGGGATTAATCAGCCCCAGCATTTT. It yields the protein CASSPGGINQPQHF.

The chain has TRBV6-2 or TRBV6-3 and TRBJ1-5; no reliable D call. Germline V gives CDR1 MNHEY, CDR2 SVGEGT. V lost 3 bases and J 0 bases, leaving 12 bases between the germline ends. This CDR3 region has 16 residues. DNA for the CDR3: TGTGCCAGCAGTTATGCGCGGAGATCTAGCAATCAGCCCCAGCATTTT. It is translated as CASSYARRSSNQPQHF.

V is TRBV7-2 and J is TRBJ1-5, with D uncertain. The germline gives CDR1 SGHTA, CDR2 FQGNSA. The length of the CDR3 is 15 residues. The ends were cut back, 0 bases at V and 5 bases at J, with 11 bases in the middle. This CDR3 is CASSLAPGRDQPQHF. The CDR3 DNA reads TGTGCCAGCAGCTTAGCCCCAGGTCGTGATCAGCCCCAGCATTTT.